These 12 T cell receptor beta chains originate from one sample sequenced in a study of cytomegalovirus exposure and HLA in healthy donors. The PCR was carried out with 60 Vbeta primers and 13 Jbeta primers. Sequencing used immunoSEQ multiplex PCR; TCRdb keeps in-frame clones, though not all of them. The data show about 88,000 clones, 69% seen once. The sequencing sample was made of PBMCs. Receptor source: a man in his fifties in good health and CMV-seronegative.

In this sample, this clone turned up a few times. This chain joins TRBV7-2 and TRBJ2-4; D perhaps matches TRBD2 (5 bases). CDR3 size: 13 residues. V shed 5 bases and J shed 16 bases, with 21 bases lying between them. Germline values: CDR1 SGHTA, CDR2 FQGNSA. This CDR3 is CASSPGSGDRKYF. The DNA of the CDR3 is TGTGCCAGCAGCCCGGGGTCCGGGGATCGGAAATACTTC.

The chain combines TRBV18 with TRBJ2-5; TRBD2 matches at 11 bases. Trimming took 5 bases from V and 2 from J; bases not matched to a gene: 4. Per germline, CDR1 KGHSH and CDR2 LQKENI. The CDR3 is made up of 15 amino acids. CDR3 protein: CASSSLAGEQETQYF. The DNA of the CDR3 is TGTGCCAGCTCATCACTAGCGGGGGAACAAGAGACCCAGTACTTC.

The chain has TRBV7-2 and TRBJ1-5; no clear D. This CDR3 spans 13 amino acids. Germline values: CDR1 SGHTA, CDR2 FQGNSA. V lost 6 bases and J lost 7, with 13 bases in between. Here the CDR3 reads CASSSGLRQPQHF. CDR3 bases: TGTGCCAGCAGTTCGGGGTTAAGGCAGCCCCAGCATTTT.

The rearrangement uses TRBV2 and TRBJ1-2; TRBD1 matches at 7 bases. Looked up from germline, CDR1 is SNHLY and CDR2 is FYNNEI. The CDR3 sequence is 13 residues long. V lost 7 bases, J lost 6 bases, and 8 bases stayed unmatched. CDR3 sequence: CASMGQYVHGYTF. The CDR3, as DNA: TGTGCCAGCATGGGACAGTATGTACATGGCTACACCTTC.

The chain is built from TRBV10-3 and TRBJ1-3, with a possible D match to TRBD1 (5 bases). With 1 base removed from V and 3 bases from J, the gap between germline ends came to 13 bases. CDR3 length equals 16 residues. The germline V gene has CDR1 ENHRY and CDR2 SYGVKD. The CDR3 DNA is TGTGCCATCAGTGAGTTGGTGGGCACAGGTGGAAACACCATATATTTT. Encoded protein: CAISELVGTGGNTIYF.

This rearrangement joins TRBV9 to TRBJ2-3, with a weak D call TRBD2 (6 bases). V was cut by 0 bases and J by 2 bases, with 22 bases left in between. The CDR3 is 19 amino acids. The V gene's germline CDR1 is SGDLS and CDR2 YYNGEE. CDR3 amino acids: CASSVGRGGDAGHTDTQYF. The CDR3 DNA reads as TGTGCCAGCAGCGTAGGGAGGGGCGGGGATGCAGGGCACACAGATACGCAGTATTTT.

This chain links TRBV10-3 with TRBJ2-1; D gene uncertain. Germline lookup yields CDR1 ENHRY and CDR2 SYGVKD. This CDR3 has 15 amino acids. Trimming cost V 3 bases and J 4 bases, with 13 bases left between them. The CDR3 reads CAISERSGSYNEQFF. The DNA for the CDR3 is TGTGCCATCAGTGAACGGTCAGGATCATACAATGAGCAGTTCTTC.

The genes are TRBV27 and TRBJ1-2; D perhaps matches TRBD1 (5 bases). The germline V gene has CDR1 MNHEY and CDR2 SMNVEV (reference sequence). This CDR3 region has 13 residues. The V end was cut by 3 bases, the J end by 5 bases, with 10 bases between. This CDR3 is CASSFRGGYGYTF. The CDR3 DNA sequence: TGTGCCAGCAGTTTTCGGGGGGGATATGGCTACACCTTC.

The chain couples TRBV10-3 to TRBJ1-2; D is undetermined. Germline values: CDR1 ENHRY, CDR2 SYGVKD. This CDR3 is built from 11 residues. V shed 3 bases and J shed 7 bases, with 6 bases lying between them. The CDR3 here is CAISEGGGYTF. The CDR3 nucleotides are TGTGCCATCAGTGAAGGCGGTGGCTACACCTTC.

This clone was seen only once. The gene calls are TRBV19 and TRBJ1-2; the D gene is possibly TRBD1 (6 bases). CDR1 and CDR2 (germline): LNHDA, SQIVND (reference sequence). This CDR3 is built from 15 residues. Trimming took off 4 bases at V and 6 bases at J, with 18 bases between the two ends. The CDR3 DNA is TGTGCCAGTAGTACCTTAAGACAGGCAAGGAATGGCTACACCTTC. Its translation is CASSTLRQARNGYTF. Full variable domain (remainder filled in from reference TRBV19 and TRBJ1-2): DGGITQSPKYLFRKEGQNVTLSCEQNLNHDAMYWYRQDPGQGLRLIYYSQIVNDFQKGDIAEGYSVSREKKESFPLTVTSAQKNPTAFYLCASSTLRQARNGYTFGSGTRLTVV.

The chain carries TRBV11-1 and TRBJ2-7, with D possibly being TRBD2 (5 bases). CDR1 and CDR2 (germline): SGHAT, FQDESV (reference sequence). Trimming removed 9 bases from V and 2 bases from J, with 8 bases in between. The CDR3 consists of 11 residues. The CDR3: CASGSPYEQYV. The CDR3 region has the DNA TGTGCCAGTGGGAGTCCCTACGAGCAGTACGTC.

J is TRBJ2-7 and V is TRBV29-1, with 13 positions matching TRBD2. The germline gives CDR1 SQVTM, CDR2 ANQGSEA. V shed 5 bases, J shed 4 bases, and the junction held 2 bases outside the gene matches. This CDR3 has 13 residues. The CDR3: CSVRTSGSYEQYV. CDR3 coding DNA: TGCAGCGTTAGGACTAGCGGGAGTTACGAGCAGTACGTC.